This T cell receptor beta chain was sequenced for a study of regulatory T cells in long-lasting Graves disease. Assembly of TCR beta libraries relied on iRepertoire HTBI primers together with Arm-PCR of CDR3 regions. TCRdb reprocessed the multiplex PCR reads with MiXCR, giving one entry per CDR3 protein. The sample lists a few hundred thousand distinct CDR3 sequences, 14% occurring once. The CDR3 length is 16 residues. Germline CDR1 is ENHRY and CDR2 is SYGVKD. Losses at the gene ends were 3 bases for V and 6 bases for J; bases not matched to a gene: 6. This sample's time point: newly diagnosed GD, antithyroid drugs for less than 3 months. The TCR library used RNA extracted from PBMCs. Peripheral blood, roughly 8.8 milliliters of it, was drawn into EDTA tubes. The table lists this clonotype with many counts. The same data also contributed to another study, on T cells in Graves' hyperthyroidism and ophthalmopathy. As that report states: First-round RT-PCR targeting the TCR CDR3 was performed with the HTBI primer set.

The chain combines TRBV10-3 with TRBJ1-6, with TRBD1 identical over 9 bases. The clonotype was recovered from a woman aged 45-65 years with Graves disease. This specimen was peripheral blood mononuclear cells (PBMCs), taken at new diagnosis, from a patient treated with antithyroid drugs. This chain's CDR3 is CAISDTRDRANSPLHF. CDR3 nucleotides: TGTGCCATCAGTGATACCCGGGACAGGGCTAATTCACCCCTCCACTTT.